This T cell receptor beta chain was observed in a study of T-cell memory formation after mild COVID-19. Using its own MiXCR run on the 5' RACE reads, TCRdb lists one record per CDR3 protein. Found here are 530,000 or so distinct CDR3 sequences, roughly a sixth of them singletons; the top ten hold roughly 8%. Findings of the study overall: CM and EM subsets held most contracting CD4+ clones; EMRA held CD8+ ones. What remained unconfirmed was the SARS-CoV-2 specificity of second-wave clones peaking on day 37.

A word on this clonotype: Its target is unknown.

V trimming: 7 bases; J trimming: 1 base; junction bases outside the gene matches: 13. Germline CDR1 WNHNN, CDR2 SYGVQD (reference sequence). This CDR3 spans 17 amino acids. The TCR sequence derives from an adult woman who had mild COVID-19 (a few samples of this study predate the infection). Cell type and time point are not known. This chain links TRBV10-1 with TRBJ2-5, with 9 bases aligning to TRBD2. Sequences were obtained from PBMCs or a T cell subset sorted from them (not recorded which). The CDR3 region has the DNA TGCGCCAGCATGGGTTACCGGCGGGGGGGCCTCCAAGAGACCCAGTACTTC. This encodes CASMGYRRGGLQETQYF.